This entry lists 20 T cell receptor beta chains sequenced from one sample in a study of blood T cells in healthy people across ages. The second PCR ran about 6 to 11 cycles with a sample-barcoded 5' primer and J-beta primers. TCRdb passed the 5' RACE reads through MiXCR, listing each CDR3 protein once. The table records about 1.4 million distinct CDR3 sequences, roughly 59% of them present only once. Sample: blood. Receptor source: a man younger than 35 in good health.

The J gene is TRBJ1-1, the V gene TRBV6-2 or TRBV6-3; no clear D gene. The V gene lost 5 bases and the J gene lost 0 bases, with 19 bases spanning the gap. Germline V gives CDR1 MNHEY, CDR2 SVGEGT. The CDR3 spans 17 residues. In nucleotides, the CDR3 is TGTGCCAGCAGTAACCGGGAAGTCTCGAACCTGAACACTGAAGCTTTCTTT. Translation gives CASSNREVSNLNTEAFF.

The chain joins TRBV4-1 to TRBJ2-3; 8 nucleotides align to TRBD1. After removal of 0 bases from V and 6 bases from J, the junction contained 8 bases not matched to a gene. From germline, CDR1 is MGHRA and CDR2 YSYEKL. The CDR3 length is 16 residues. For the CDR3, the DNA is TGCGCCAGCAGCCAAGATTGGAGACAGGGGATGGATACGCAGTATTTT. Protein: CASSQDWRQGMDTQYF.

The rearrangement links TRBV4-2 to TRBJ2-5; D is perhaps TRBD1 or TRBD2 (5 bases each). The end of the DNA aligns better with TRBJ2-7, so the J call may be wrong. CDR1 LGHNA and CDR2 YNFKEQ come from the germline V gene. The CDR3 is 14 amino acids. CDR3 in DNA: TGTGCCAGCAGCCTCGGGGACGGAAACTACGAGCAGTACTTC. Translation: CASSLGDGNYEQYF.

CDR3 residues: CASTTGCGYTF. CDR3 sequence (DNA): TGTGCCAGCACGACGGGTTGTGGCTACACCTTC. The chain couples TRBV2 to TRBJ1-2, with D hard to call. CDR3 length equals 11 residues. Trimming left V 7 bases short and J 7 bases short, with 10 bases between. Germline-derived CDR1 and CDR2 are SNHLY and FYNNEI.

DNA for the CDR3: TGTGCCAGCAGCCAAGTTGCGGGAACCGCAGAGACCCAGTACTTC. Encoded protein: CASSQVAGTAETQYF. The chain couples TRBV4-2 to TRBJ2-5, with D maybe TRBD2 (6 bases). The germline V gene has CDR1 LGHNA and CDR2 YNFKEQ. The CDR3 is made up of 15 amino acids. V was cut by 1 base and J by 4 bases, with 13 bases left in between.

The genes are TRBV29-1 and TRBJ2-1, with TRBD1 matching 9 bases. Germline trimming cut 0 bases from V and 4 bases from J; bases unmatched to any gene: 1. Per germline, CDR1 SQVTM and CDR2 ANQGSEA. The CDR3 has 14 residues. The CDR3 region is CSVEEGQGYNEQFF. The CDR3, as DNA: TGCAGCGTTGAAGAAGGACAGGGGTACAATGAGCAGTTCTTC.

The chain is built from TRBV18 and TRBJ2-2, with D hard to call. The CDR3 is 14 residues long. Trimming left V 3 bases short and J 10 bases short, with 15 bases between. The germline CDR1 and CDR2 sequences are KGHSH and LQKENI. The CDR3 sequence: CASSPNMIIEELFF. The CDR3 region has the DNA TGTGCCAGCTCACCGAACATGATTATAGAGGAGCTGTTTTTT.

The CDR3 here is CASSLGHRGKEAFF. The DNA of the CDR3 is TGTGCCAGCAGTTTGGGACACAGGGGGAAGGAAGCTTTCTTT. The chain combines TRBV28 with TRBJ1-1, with 8 nucleotides matching TRBD1. CDR1 MDHEN and CDR2 SYDVKM come from the germline V gene. With 3 bases clipped from V and 8 bases from J, the junction kept 8 bases outside the gene matches. The CDR3 length is 14 residues.

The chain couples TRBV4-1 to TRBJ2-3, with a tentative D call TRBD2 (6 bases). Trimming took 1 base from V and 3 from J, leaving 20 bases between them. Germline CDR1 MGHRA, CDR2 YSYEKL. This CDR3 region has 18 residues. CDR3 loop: CASSQGFAGTTLTDTQYF. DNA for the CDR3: TGCGCCAGCAGCCAAGGATTTGCGGGGACGACCCTAACAGATACGCAGTATTTT.

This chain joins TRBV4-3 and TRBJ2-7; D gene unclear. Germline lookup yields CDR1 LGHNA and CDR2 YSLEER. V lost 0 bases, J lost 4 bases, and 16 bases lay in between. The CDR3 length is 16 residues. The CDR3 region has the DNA TGCGCCAGCAGCCAAGATCGTTCCGGGTGGATTTACGAGCAGTACTTC. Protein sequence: CASSQDRSGWIYEQYF.

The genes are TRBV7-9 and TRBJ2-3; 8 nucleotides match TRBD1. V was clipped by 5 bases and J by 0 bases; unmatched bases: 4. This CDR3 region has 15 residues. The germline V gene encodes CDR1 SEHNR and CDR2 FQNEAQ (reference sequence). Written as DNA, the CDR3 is TGTGCCAGCAGCGTCTACAGGGGGAGCACAGATACGCAGTATTTT. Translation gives CASSVYRGSTDTQYF.

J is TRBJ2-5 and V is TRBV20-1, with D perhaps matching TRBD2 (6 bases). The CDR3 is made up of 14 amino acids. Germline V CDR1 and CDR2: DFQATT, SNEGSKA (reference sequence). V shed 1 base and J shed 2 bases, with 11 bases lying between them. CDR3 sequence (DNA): TGCAGTGCTAGAGCGGGAGTTGGGCAAGAGACCCAGTACTTC. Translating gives CSARAGVGQETQYF.

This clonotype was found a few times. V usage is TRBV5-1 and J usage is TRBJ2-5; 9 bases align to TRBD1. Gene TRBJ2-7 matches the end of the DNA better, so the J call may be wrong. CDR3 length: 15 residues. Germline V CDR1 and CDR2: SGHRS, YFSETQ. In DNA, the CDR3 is TGCGCCAGCAGCCACAACAGGGGGCATGCCCACGAGCAGTACTTC. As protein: CASSHNRGHAHEQYF.

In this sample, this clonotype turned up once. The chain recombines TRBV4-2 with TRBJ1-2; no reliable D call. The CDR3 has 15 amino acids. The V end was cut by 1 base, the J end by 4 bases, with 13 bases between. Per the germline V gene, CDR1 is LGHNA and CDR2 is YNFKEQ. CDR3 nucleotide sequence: TGTGCCAGCAGCCAAGTAATGAAGTCCAGCTATGGCTACACCTTC. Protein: CASSQVMKSSYGYTF.

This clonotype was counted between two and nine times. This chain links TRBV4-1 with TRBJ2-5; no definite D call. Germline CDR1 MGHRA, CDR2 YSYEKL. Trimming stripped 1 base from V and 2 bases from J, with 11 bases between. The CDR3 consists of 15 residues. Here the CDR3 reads CASSQAGRLQETQYF. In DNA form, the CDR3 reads TGCGCCAGCAGCCAAGCAGGCAGACTTCAAGAGACCCAGTACTTC.

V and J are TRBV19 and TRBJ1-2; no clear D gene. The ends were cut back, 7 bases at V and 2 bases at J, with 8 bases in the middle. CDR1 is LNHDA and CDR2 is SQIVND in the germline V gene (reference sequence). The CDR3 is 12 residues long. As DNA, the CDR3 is TGTGCCAGTAACCTCGCAAACTATGGCTACACCTTC. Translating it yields CASNLANYGYTF.

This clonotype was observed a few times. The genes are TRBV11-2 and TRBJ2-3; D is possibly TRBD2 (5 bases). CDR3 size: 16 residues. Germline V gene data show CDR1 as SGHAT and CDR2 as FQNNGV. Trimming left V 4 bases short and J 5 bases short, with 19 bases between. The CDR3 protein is CASSSVEGVSRDTQYF. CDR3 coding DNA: TGTGCCAGCAGCTCAGTAGAGGGAGTGTCGAGAGATACGCAGTATTTT.

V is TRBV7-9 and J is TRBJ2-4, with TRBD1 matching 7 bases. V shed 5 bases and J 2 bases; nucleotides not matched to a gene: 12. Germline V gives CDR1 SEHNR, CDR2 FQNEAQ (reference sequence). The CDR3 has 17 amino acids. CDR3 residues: CASSGPGGFETKNIQYF. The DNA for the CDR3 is TGTGCCAGCAGCGGGCCAGGGGGTTTTGAGACCAAAAACATTCAGTACTTC.

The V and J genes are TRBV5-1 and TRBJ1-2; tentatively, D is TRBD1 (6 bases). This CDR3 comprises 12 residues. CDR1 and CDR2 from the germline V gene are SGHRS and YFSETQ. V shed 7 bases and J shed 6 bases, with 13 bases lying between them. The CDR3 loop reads CASEGGGDGYTF. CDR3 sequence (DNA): TGCGCCAGCGAAGGGGGGGGCGATGGCTACACCTTC. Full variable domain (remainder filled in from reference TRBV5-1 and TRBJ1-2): KAGVTQTPRYLIKTRGQQVTLSCSPISGHRSVSWYQQTPGQGLQFLFEYFSETQRNKGNFPGRFSGRQFSNSRSEMNVSTLELGDSALYLCASEGGGDGYTFGSGTRLTVV.

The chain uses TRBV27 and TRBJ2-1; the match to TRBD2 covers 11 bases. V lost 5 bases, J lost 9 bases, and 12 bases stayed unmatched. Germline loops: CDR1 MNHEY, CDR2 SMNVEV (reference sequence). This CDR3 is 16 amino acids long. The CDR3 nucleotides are TGTGCCAGCAGTATTGAGCCCCCTAGCGGGGGGACTGAGCAGTTCTTC. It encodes CASSIEPPSGGTEQFF.